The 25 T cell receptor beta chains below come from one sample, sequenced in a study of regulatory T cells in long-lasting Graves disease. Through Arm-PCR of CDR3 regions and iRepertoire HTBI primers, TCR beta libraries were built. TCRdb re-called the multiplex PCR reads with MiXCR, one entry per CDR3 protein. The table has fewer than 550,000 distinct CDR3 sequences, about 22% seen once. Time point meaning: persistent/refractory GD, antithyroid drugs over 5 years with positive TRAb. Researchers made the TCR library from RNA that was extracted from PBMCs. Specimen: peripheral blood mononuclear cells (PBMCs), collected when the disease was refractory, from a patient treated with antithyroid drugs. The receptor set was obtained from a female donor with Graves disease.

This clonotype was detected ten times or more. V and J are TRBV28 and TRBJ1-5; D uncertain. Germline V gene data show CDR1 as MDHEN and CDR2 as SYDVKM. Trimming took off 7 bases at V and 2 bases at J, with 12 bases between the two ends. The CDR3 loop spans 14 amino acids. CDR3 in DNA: TGTGCCAGCATTTCAGACATACGCAATCAGCCCCAGCATTTT. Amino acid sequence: CASISDIRNQPQHF.

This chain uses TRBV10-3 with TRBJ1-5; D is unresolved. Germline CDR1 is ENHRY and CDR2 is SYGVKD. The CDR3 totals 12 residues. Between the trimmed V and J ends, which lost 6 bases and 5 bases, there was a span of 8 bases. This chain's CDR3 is CAIRGADQPQHF. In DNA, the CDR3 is TGTGCCATCAGGGGAGCCGATCAGCCCCAGCATTTT.

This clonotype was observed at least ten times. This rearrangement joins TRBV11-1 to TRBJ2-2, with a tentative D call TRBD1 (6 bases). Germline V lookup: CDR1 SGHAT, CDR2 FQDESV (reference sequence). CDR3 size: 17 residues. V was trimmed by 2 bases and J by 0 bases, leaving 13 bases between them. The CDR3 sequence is CASSLRRGTTNTGELFF. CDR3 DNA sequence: TGTGCCAGCAGCTTACGTAGGGGGACAACGAACACCGGGGAGCTGTTTTTT. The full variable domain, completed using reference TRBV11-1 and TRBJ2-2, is EAEVAQSPRYKITEKSQAVAFWCDPISGHATLYWYRQILGQGPELLVQFQDESVVDDSQLPKDRFSAERLKGVDSTLKIQPAELGDSAMYLCASSLRRGTTNTGELFFGEGSRLTVL.

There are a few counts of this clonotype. The CDR3 spells CAISDSRGRAYEQYF. The CDR3 DNA reads as TGTGCCATCAGTGACTCCCGCGGGAGGGCCTACGAGCAGTACTTC. The chain uses TRBV10-3 and TRBJ2-7, with 9 positions matching TRBD2. Trimming took 3 bases from V and 2 from J; bases not matched to a gene: 5. Germline loops: CDR1 ENHRY, CDR2 SYGVKD. The CDR3 sequence is 15 residues long.

The DNA for the CDR3 is TGTGCCAGCAGCTCGTTCATAGCGGGGGGGGCAGATACGCAGTATTTT. It yields the protein CASSSFIAGGADTQYF. The chain joins TRBV11-2 to TRBJ2-3; 11 bases line up with TRBD2. Unmatched junction bases numbered 7, after V lost 4 bases and J lost 4 bases. The CDR3 loop spans 16 amino acids. CDR1 SGHAT and CDR2 FQNNGV come from the germline V gene.

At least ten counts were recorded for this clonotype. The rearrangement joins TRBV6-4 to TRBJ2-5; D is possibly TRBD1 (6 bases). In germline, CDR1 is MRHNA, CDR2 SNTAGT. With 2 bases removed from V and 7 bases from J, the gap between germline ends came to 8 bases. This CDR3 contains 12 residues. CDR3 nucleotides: TGTGCCAGCAGTGACGTGGGGGCGACCCAGTACTTC. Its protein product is CASSDVGATQYF.

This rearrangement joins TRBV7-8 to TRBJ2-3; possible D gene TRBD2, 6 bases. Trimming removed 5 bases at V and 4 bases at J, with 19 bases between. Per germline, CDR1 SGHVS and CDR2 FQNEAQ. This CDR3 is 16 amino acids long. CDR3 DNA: TGTGCCAGCAGCCCATATTCTCGGGAGATGTCAGATACGCAGTATTTT. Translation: CASSPYSREMSDTQYF.

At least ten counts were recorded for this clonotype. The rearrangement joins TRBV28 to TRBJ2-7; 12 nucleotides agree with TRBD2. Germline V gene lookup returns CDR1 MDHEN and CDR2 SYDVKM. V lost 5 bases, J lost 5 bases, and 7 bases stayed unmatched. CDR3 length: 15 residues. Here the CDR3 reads CASSASLAGGNEQYF. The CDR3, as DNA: TGTGCCAGCAGTGCCTCCCTAGCGGGGGGGAACGAGCAGTACTTC.

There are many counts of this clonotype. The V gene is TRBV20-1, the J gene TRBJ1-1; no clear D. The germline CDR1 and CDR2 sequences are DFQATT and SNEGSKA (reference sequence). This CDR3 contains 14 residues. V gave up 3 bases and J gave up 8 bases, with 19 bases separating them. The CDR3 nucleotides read TGCAGTGCTAGGGGGAGTGGAGGCCTTGGGGAAGCTTTCTTT. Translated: CSARGSGGLGEAFF.

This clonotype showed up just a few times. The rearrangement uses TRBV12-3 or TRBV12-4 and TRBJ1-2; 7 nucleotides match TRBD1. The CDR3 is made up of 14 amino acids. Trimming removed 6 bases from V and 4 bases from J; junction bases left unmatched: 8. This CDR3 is CASRAQGSGYGYTF. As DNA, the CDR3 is TGTGCCAGCAGGGCACAGGGGTCGGGCTATGGCTACACCTTC.

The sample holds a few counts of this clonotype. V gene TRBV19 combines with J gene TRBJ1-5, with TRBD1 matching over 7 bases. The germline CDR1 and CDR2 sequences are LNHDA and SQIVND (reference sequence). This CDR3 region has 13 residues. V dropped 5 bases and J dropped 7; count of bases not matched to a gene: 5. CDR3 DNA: TGTGCCAGTAGTCATGACAGGGCGCAGCCCCAGCATTTT. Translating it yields CASSHDRAQPQHF.

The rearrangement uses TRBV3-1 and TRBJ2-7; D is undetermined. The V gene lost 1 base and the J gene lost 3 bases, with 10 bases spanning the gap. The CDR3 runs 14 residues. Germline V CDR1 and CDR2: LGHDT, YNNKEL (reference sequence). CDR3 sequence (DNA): TGTGCCAGCAGCCAAGGCCGATTGGTCTACGAGCAGTACTTC. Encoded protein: CASSQGRLVYEQYF.

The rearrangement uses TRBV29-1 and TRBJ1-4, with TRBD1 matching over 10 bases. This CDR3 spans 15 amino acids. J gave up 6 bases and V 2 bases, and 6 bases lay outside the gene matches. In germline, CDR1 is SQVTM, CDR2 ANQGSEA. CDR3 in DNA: TGCAGCGTTGAATCGTCCGGGACAGGGGATGAAAAACTGTTTTTT. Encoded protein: CSVESSGTGDEKLFF.

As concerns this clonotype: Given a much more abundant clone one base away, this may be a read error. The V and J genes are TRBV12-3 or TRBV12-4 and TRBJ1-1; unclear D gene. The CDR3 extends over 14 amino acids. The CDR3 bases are TGTGCCAGCAGTTCCCTCTCGATCAACACTGAAGCTCTCTTT. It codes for CASSSLSINTEALF.

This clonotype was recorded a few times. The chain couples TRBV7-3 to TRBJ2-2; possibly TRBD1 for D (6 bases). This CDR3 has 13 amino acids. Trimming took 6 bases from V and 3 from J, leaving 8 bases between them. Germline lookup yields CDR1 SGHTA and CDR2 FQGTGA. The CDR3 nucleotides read TGTGCCAGCAGTGCAGGGGACACCGGGGAGCTGTTTTTT. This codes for CASSAGDTGELFF.

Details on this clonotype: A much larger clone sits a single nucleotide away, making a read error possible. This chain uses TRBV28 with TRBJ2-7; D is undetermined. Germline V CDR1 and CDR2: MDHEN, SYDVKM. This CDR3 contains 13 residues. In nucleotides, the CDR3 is TGTACCATCCTGGCGGAAAGCTCCTACGAGCAGTACTTC. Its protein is CTILAESSYEQYF.

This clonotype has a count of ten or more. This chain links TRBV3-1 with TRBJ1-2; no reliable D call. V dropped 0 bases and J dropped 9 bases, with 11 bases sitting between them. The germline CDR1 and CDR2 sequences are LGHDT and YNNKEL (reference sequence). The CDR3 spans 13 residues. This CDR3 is CASSQDRPMRYTF. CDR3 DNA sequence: TGTGCCAGCAGCCAAGATCGCCCGATGCGCTACACCTTC. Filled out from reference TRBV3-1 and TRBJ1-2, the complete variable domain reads DTAVSQTPKYLVTQMGNDKSIKCEQNLGHDTMYWYKQDSKKFLKIMFSYNNKELIINETVPNRFSPKSPDKAHLNLHINSLELGDSAVYFCASSQDRPMRYTFGSGTRLTVV.

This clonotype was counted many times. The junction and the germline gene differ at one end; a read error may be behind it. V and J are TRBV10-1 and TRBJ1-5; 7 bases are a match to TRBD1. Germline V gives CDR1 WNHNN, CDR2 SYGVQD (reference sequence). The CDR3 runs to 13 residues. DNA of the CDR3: TGTGCCAGCAGTGACAGGGCGGATCAGCCCCAGCATTTT. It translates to CASSDRADQPQHF.

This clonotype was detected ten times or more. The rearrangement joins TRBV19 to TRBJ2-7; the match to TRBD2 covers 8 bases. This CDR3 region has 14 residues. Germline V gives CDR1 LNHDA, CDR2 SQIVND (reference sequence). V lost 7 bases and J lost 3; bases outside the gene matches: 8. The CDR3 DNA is TGTGCCAGTACCCAAACCGGGGGGGACTACGAGCAGTACTTC. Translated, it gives CASTQTGGDYEQYF.

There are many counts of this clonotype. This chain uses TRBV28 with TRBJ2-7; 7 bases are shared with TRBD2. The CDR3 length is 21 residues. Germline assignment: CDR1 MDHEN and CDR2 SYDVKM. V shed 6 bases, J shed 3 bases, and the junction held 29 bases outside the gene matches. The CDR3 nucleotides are TGTGCCAGCAGCGGACCCCCCTTTGGCAGCCCGGTAGGAGCGGGAAGCTACGAGCAGTACTTC. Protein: CASSGPPFGSPVGAGSYEQYF.

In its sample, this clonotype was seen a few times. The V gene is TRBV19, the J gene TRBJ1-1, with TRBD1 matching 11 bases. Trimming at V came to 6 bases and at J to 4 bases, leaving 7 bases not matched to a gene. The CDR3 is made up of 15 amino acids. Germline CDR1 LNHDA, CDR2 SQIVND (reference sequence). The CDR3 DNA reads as TGTGCCAGTAGGCTAGGGACAGGGGGACCCACTGAAGCTTTCTTT. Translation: CASRLGTGGPTEAFF.

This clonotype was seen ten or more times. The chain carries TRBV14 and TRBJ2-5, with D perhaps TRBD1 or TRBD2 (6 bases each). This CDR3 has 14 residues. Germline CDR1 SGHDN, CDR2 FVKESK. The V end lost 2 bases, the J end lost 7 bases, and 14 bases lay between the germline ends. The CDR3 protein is CASSQYGGSGTQYF. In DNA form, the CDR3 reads TGTGCCAGCAGCCAATACGGGGGCTCGGGGACCCAGTACTTC.

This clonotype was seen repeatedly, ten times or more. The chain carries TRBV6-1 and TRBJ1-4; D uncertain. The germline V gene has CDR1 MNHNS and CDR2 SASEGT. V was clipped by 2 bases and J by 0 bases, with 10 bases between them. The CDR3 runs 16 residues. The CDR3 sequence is CASSERPLSTNEKLFF. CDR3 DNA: TGTGCCAGCAGTGAACGGCCGCTTTCAACTAATGAAAAACTGTTTTTT.

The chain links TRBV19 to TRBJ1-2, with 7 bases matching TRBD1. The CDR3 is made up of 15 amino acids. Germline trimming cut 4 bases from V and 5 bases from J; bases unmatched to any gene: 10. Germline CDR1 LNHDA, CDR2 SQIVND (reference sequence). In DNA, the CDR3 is TGTGCCAGTAGTACCCTGGGACAGTCTTCTTATGGCTACACCTTC. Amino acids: CASSTLGQSSYGYTF.

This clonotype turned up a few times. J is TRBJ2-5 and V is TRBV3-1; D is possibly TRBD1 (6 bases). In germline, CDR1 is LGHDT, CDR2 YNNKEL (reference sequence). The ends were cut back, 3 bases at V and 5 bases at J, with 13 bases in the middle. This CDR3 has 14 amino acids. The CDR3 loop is CASSQGASGETQYF. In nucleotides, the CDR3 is TGTGCCAGCAGCCAGGGGGCCTCTGGGGAGACCCAGTACTTC.